The 18 T cell receptor beta chains below were found in one sample sequenced in a study of cytomegalovirus exposure and HLA in healthy donors. The study ran its PCR with 60 Vbeta and 13 Jbeta primers. Repertoires were generated with immunoSEQ multiplex PCR, while TCRdb's copy carries only in-frame clones and drops some. The sample lists approximately 190,000 clones, almost 70% occurring once. Sequencing was done on a sample of PBMCs. Receptors originate from a man aged 35 to 55 in good health and CMV-seropositive.

The chain recombines TRBV7-9 with TRBJ1-1; D not certain. V was shortened by 4 bases and J by 6 bases, with 6 bases between the two germline ends. The germline V gene encodes CDR1 SEHNR and CDR2 FQNEAQ (reference sequence). The CDR3 spans 11 residues. CDR3 nucleotide sequence: TGTGCCAGCAGCTCCTTCCCTGAAGCTTTCTTT. This gives the protein CASSSFPEAFF.

This sequence joins TRBV7-9 and TRBJ1-6; TRBD1 matches 9 bases. Germline V gene sequence: CDR1 SEHNR, CDR2 FQNEAQ (reference sequence). The V and J ends lost 5 bases and 1 base, in that order; junction bases with no gene match: 9. This CDR3 spans 18 amino acids. The CDR3 region has the DNA TGTGCCAGCAGCGCCGACAGGGGGATGGTTTCCTATAATTCACCCCTCCACTTT. It specifies CASSADRGMVSYNSPLHF.

This clone appeared once. The CDR3 loop reads CASSFDRVNTEAFF. The CDR3 DNA sequence: TGTGCCAGCAGCTTCGACAGGGTCAACACTGAAGCTTTCTTT. The chain couples TRBV7-7 to TRBJ1-1; TRBD1 matches at 7 bases. Trimming at V came to 3 bases and at J to 2 bases, leaving 3 bases not matched to a gene. Germline V gene sequence: CDR1 SSHAT, CDR2 FNYEAQ (reference sequence). This CDR3 is built from 14 residues.

The chain carries TRBV28 and TRBJ2-4, with 11 bases identical to TRBD1. Germline assignment: CDR1 MDHEN and CDR2 SYDVKM. The CDR3 has 16 residues. Trimming removed 6 bases from V and 2 bases from J; junction bases left unmatched: 6. The CDR3 coding sequence is TGTGCCAGCAGCCCTCGGACAGGGGGCACCAAAAACATTCAGTACTTC. This translates into CASSPRTGGTKNIQYF.

V usage is TRBV2 and J usage is TRBJ2-5; D perhaps matches TRBD2 (5 bases). There are 16 residues in the CDR3. The V end lost 1 base, the J end lost 5 bases, and 17 bases lay between the germline ends. The germline gives CDR1 SNHLY, CDR2 FYNNEI. CDR3 sequence (DNA): TGTGCCAGCAGTGAAGGGCTAGCCGCTCCGGAGGAGACCCAGTACTTC. Translation gives CASSEGLAAPEETQYF.

The chain carries TRBV7-6 and TRBJ1-4; TRBD1 aligns across 10 bases. The germline CDR1 and CDR2 sequences are SGHVS and FNYEAQ. V trimming: 4 bases; J trimming: 8 bases; junction bases outside the gene matches: 7. This CDR3 has 15 amino acids. The CDR3 sequence is CASSSRDRGSEKLFF. The DNA for the CDR3 is TGTGCCAGCAGCTCCCGGGACAGGGGTAGCGAAAAACTGTTTTTT. Full variable domain (outside the CDR3, taken from reference TRBV7-6 and TRBJ1-4): GAGVSQSPRYKVTKRGQDVALRCDPISGHVSLYWYRQALGQGPEFLTYFNYEAQQDKSGLPNDRFSAERPEGSISTLTIQRTEQRDSAMYRCASSSRDRGSEKLFFGSGTQLSVL.

J is TRBJ2-6 and V is TRBV7-2; D gene unclear. Germline CDR1 and CDR2: SGHTA and FQGNSA. V dropped 6 bases and J dropped 0 bases, with 3 bases sitting between them. CDR3 length: 13 amino acids. CDR3 coding DNA: TGTGCCAGCAGGGCCTCTGGGGCCAACGTCCTGACTTTC. It codes for CASRASGANVLTF.

The chain joins TRBV15 to TRBJ1-6; D is perhaps TRBD1 (6 bases). CDR3 length: 14 amino acids. The germline V gene encodes CDR1 LNHNV and CDR2 YYDKDF (reference sequence). The germline V and J ends were trimmed by 2 bases and 9 bases, with 11 bases remaining between them. In DNA form, the CDR3 reads TGTGCCACCAGCAGAACAGGGTTCACTTCACCCCTCCACTTT. It codes for CATSRTGFTSPLHF.

About this clone itself: The junction does not match germline at one end; this may be a read error. The chain recombines TRBV29-1 with TRBJ2-3, with 7 bases lining up with TRBD1. The CDR3 contains 14 residues. The germline V gene encodes CDR1 SQVTM and CDR2 ANQGSEA. Here the CDR3 reads CSVEDRERPDTQYF. The CDR3 coding sequence is TGCAGCGTGGAAGACAGGGAACGTCCAGATACGCAGTATTTT.

This clone has a handful of counts. V usage is TRBV25-1 and J usage is TRBJ1-4; a possible D gene is TRBD1 (6 bases). The CDR3 runs to 14 residues. Germline V gives CDR1 MGHDK, CDR2 SYGVNS. Trimming took 6 bases from V and 6 from J, leaving 14 bases between them. CDR3 in amino acids: CASSHDRRDEKLFF. The CDR3, as DNA: TGTGCCAGCAGCCACGACAGGCGAGATGAAAAACTGTTTTTT.

The chain employs TRBV5-1 and TRBJ2-7; TRBD1 aligns across 8 bases. Trimming removed 4 bases from V and 5 bases from J; junction bases left unmatched: 14. The CDR3 sequence is 16 residues long. Germline V gives CDR1 SGHRS, CDR2 YFSETQ. The CDR3 DNA is TGCGCCAGCAGCCGCAAGTCAGGACAGGGTGTCAACGAGCAGTACTTC. Translated: CASSRKSGQGVNEQYF.

This clone appeared a few times. The chain uses TRBV4-2 and TRBJ2-7; the match to TRBD2 covers 7 bases. Trimming cost V 2 bases and J 3 bases; bases outside gene matches: 7. This CDR3 spans 15 amino acids. CDR1 is LGHNA and CDR2 is YNFKEQ in the germline V gene. The CDR3 coding sequence is TGTGCCAGCAGCCAACTCGCCACGGGGGGCTACGAGCAGTACTTC. Its protein product is CASSQLATGGYEQYF.

V gene TRBV7-8 combines with J gene TRBJ2-5, with 10 bases aligning to TRBD2. The germline V gene has CDR1 SGHVS and CDR2 FQNEAQ. The V and J ends lost 5 bases and 1 base, in that order; junction bases with no gene match: 7. The CDR3 is made up of 16 amino acids. In DNA form, the CDR3 reads TGTGCCAGCAGCCTCTTTGGACTAGCGGCCCAAGAGACCCAGTACTTC. The encoded protein is CASSLFGLAAQETQYF.

V usage is TRBV27 and J usage is TRBJ1-6; TRBD1 matches at 9 bases. Germline-derived CDR1 and CDR2 are MNHEY and SMNVEV (reference sequence). CDR3 length: 13 amino acids. V lost 6 bases to trimming and J lost 10 bases; unmatched junction nucleotides: 4. The CDR3 DNA reads TGTGCCAGCAGACTTACAGGGGGCTCACCCCTCCACTTT. Its protein is CASRLTGGSPLHF.

This rearrangement joins TRBV10-2 to TRBJ2-1, with 15 nucleotides matching TRBD2. V gave up 0 bases and J gave up 2 bases; unmatched junction bases: 5. The CDR3 covers 19 residues. Germline CDR1 reads WSHSY; CDR2 reads SAAADI. CDR3 residues: CASSESGTSGGLPYNEQFF. In DNA, the CDR3 is TGCGCCAGCAGTGAGTCCGGGACTAGCGGGGGGCTACCCTACAATGAGCAGTTCTTC.

The genes are TRBV11-3 and TRBJ2-1, with 8 nucleotides matching TRBD2. This CDR3 comprises 15 residues. V lost 1 base, J lost 4 bases, and 3 bases stayed unmatched. The germline V gene has CDR1 SGHNT and CDR2 YENEEA. The CDR3: CASSLGGGTYNEQFF. CDR3 in DNA: TGTGCCAGCAGCTTAGGCGGGGGGACGTACAATGAGCAGTTCTTC.

The chain is built from TRBV9 and TRBJ2-2; TRBD1 matches 10 bases. From germline, CDR1 is SGDLS and CDR2 YYNGEE. V shed 3 bases, J shed 4 bases, and the junction held 6 bases outside the gene matches. There are 16 residues in the CDR3. The CDR3: CASSGGQGETTGELFF. In DNA, the CDR3 is TGTGCCAGCAGCGGCGGACAGGGGGAAACCACCGGGGAGCTGTTTTTT.

The chain's CDR3 is CSVVAGQATEAFF. In DNA form, the CDR3 reads TGCAGCGTCGTGGCGGGACAGGCCACTGAAGCTTTCTTT. This rearrangement joins TRBV29-1 to TRBJ1-1; 8 bases line up with TRBD1. Germline CDR1 and CDR2: SQVTM and ANQGSEA. J lost 4 bases, V lost 6 bases, and 7 bases had no gene match. The CDR3 runs 13 residues.